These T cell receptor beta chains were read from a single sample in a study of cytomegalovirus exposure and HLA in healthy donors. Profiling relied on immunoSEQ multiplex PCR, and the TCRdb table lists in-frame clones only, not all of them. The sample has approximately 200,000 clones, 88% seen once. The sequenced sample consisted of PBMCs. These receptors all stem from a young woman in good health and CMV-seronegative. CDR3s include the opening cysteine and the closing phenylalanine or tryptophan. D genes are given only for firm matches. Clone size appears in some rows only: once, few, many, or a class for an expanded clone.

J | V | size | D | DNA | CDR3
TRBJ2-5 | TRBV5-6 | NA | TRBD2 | TGTGCCAGCAGCTTTTATTTGCGGGAGAGGGAGACCCAGTACTTC | CASSFYLRERETQYF
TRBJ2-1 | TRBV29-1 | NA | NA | TGCAGCGTTGTCCCGGGTTTAATCTACAATGAGCAGTTCTTC | CSVVPGLIYNEQFF
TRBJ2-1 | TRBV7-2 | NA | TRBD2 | TGTGCCAGCAGCTCCCCGGGACTAGCGGGAGGGTCCTACAATGAGCAGTTCTTC | CASSSPGLAGGSYNEQFF
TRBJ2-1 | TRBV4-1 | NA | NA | TGCGCCAGCAGCCAAGAGGCAGGGGCCATCTACAATGAGCAGTTCTTC | CASSQEAGAIYNEQFF
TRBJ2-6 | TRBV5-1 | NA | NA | TGCGCCAGCAGCTTGGAGGTAGGGGTCCCCGGCACTGGGGCCAACGTCCTGACTTTC | CASSLEVGVPGTGANVLTF
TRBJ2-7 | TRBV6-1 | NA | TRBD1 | TGTGCCAGCAGGGGACAGGGGGCAGGCTACGAGCAGTACTTC | CASRGQGAGYEQYF
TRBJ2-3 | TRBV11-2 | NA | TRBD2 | TGTGCCAGCAGCTTTGGACTAGCGGGAGGGCTGGATACGCAGTATTTT | CASSFGLAGGLDTQYF
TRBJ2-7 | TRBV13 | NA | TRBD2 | TGTGCCAGCAGCTTAGGCCCTAGCGGGGGCCCCTACGAGCAGTACTTC | CASSLGPSGGPYEQYF
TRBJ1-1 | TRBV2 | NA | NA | TGTGCCAGCAGTGTGTTGTGGGGGGGAGAGTCTGAAGCTTTCTTT | CASSVLWGGESEAFF
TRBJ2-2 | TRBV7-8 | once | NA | TGTGCCAGCAGCTTATACGGCGGGACAGCTACCGGGGAGCTGTTTTTT | CASSLYGGTATGELFF
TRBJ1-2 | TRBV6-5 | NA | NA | TGTGCCAGCATGACTTCTAACTATGGCTACACCTTC | CASMTSNYGYTF
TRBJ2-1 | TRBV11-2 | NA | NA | TGTGCCAGCAGCTTACGCGGCACAGGCGCTTCCTACAATGAGCAGTTCTTC | CASSLRGTGASYNEQFF
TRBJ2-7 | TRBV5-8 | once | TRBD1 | TGTGCCAGCAGCCATTGGCCGGACAGGGGCCACGAGCAGTACTTC | CASSHWPDRGHEQYF
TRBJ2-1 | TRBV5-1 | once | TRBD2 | TGCGCCAGCAGCTTGGTTGGGAGGGGCTCCTACAATGAGCAGTTCTTC | CASSLVGRGSYNEQFF
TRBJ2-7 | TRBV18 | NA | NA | TGTGCCAGCTCACCTACTAGCCACGAGCAGTACTTC | CASSPTSHEQYF
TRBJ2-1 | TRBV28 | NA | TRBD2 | TGTGCCAGCAGTCTAGCCCGAAGACTAAGGACTAGCGGGAGGTTCGATGAGCAGTTCTTC | CASSLARRLRTSGRFDEQFF
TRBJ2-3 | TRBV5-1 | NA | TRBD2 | TGCGCCAGCAGCCGTCGCAGCGGGACTACGACAGATACGCAGTATTTT | CASSRRSGTTTDTQYF
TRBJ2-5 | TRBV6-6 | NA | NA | TGTGCCAGCAGTTCGAGCGGTAACAGCCAAGAGACCCAGTACTTC | CASSSSGNSQETQYF
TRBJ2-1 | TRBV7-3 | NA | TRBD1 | TGTGCCAGCAACACCGGACAGGGCAGTCATCCCTACAATGAGCAGTTCTTC | CASNTGQGSHPYNEQFF
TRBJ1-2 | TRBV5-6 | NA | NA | TGTGCCAGCAGCTTGGTTCCGTTCGACTATGGCTACACCTTC | CASSLVPFDYGYTF
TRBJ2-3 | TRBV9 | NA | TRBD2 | TGTGCCAGCAGCGTAGGGCCCCGAGCGGGACCAGATACGCAGTATTTT | CASSVGPRAGPDTQYF
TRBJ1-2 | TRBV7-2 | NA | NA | TGTGCCAGCAGCTCGAGTCGGAGAGATGGCTACACCTTC | CASSSSRRDGYTF
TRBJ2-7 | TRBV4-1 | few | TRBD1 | TGCGCCAGCAGCCAACCGGGACAGGGGGGATACGAGCAGTACTTC | CASSQPGQGGYEQYF
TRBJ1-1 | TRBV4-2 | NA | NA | TGTGCCAGCAGCCAAGGAACAGGCGTAAGTGACACTGAAGCTTTCTTT | CASSQGTGVSDTEAFF
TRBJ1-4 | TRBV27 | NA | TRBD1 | TGTGCCAGCAGTTTACAAGGACAGGGATCCAAAAAACTGTTTTTT | CASSLQGQGSKKLFF
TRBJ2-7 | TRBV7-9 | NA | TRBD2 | TGTGCCAGCAGCTCCAATGCCCCGGGAGGGCCAACCTACGAGCAGTACTTC | CASSSNAPGGPTYEQYF
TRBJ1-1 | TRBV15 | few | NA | TGTGCCACCAGCAGAGAGAGGAACACTGAAGCTTTCTTT | CATSRERNTEAFF
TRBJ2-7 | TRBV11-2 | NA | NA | TGTGCCAGCAGCTTAGTCGGGGTGTCGGGCGAGCAGTACTTC | CASSLVGVSGEQYF
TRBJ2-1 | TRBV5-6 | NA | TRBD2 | TGTGCCAGCAGCTTGGGGTCCTTTGTAACTAGCGGGAGTGCAAATGAGCAGTTCTTC | CASSLGSFVTSGSANEQFF
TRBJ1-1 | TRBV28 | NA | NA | TGTGCCAGCAGTTTAGTCGGGAACCTCAACACTGAAGCTTTCTTT | CASSLVGNLNTEAFF
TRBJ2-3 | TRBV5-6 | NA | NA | TGTGCCAGCAGCCCGATCAGGGAGGCAGATACGCAGTATTTT | CASSPIREADTQYF
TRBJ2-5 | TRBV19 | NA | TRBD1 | TGTGCCAGTAGCTCGACAGGGCGGCTTACGACCCAGTACTTC | CASSSTGRLTTQYF
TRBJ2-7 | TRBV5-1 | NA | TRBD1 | TGCGCCAGCAGCTTGAGGGACAGTTACGAGCAGTACTTC | CASSLRDSYEQYF
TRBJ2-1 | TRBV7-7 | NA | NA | TGTGCTAGCAGCTTAGAAGTTAGCTCCTACAATGAGCAGTTCTTC | CASSLEVSSYNEQFF
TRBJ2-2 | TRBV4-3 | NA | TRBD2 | TGCGCCAGCAGCCAGTCCCGGGCTAGCGGGAGCCACGGGGAGCTGTTTTTT | CASSQSRASGSHGELFF
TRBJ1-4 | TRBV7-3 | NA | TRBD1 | TGTGCCTGGAACTTATCACAGGGGAATGATGAAAAACTGTTTTTT | CAWNLSQGNDEKLFF
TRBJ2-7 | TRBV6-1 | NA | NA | TGTGCCAGCAACGAATCCGGGGGTTACGAGCAGTACTTC | CASNESGGYEQYF
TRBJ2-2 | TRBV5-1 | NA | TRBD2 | TGCGCCAGCAGCTTAACCGCGGGAGGGAACACCGGGGAGCTGTTTTTT | CASSLTAGGNTGELFF